The text below deals with one TCR beta chain. Its antigen is not identified. This sample was taken from a study of PD-L1 blockade in urothelial cancer. Study in general: Blood was analyzed 3 weeks (second dose) and 6 weeks after treatment start.

Points from the study as a whole: Tumor-associated TCR clones expanded more in blood at 3 weeks in patients with durable benefit.

Time point: peripheral blood 6 weeks after treatment start. Patients had urothelial carcinoma that was locally advanced or metastatic. This CDR3 has 16 amino acids. Germline V gives CDR1 SGHDT, CDR2 YYEEEE. After removal of 0 bases from V and 4 bases from J, the junction contained 1 base not matched to a gene. Synthetic TCR analog templates were spiked into each PCR. Measured with immunoSEQ multiplex PCR; TCRdb has only the in-frame clones, and not every one. This table has some 51,000 clones, more than 70% appearing once. The material sequenced was PBMCs, taken around atezolizumab (anti-PD-L1) treatment. The J gene is TRBJ2-1, the V gene TRBV5-6; 13 bases match TRBD2. The source is a man aged 55 to 70 with urothelial cancer. In nucleotides, the CDR3 is TGTGCCAGCAGCTTGGAACTAGCGGGGGGGTACAATGAGCAGTTCTTC. Translation gives CASSLELAGGYNEQFF.